Listed here is a single TCR beta chain. Its antigen is unidentified. The V end was cut by 2 bases, the J end by 3 bases, with 15 bases between. The CDR3 is made up of 16 amino acids. Germline V lookup: CDR1 MNHEY, CDR2 SMNVEV (reference sequence). Profiled with immunoSEQ multiplex PCR; TCRdb holds only in-frame clones, not every one. The table shows 110,000 to 150,000 clones, with around nine tenths occurring only once. The data belong to a study of cytomegalovirus exposure and HLA in healthy donors. Whole-study findings and limits: Reports described diagnosis of cytomegalovirus status by the classifier as highly specific and sensitive. Rarity held for most TCR sequences, but there were some public TCRs that occurred in many donors.

The sequenced sample was PBMCs. The rearrangement uses TRBV27 and TRBJ2-3; D possibly corresponds to TRBD2 (6 bases). The clonotype originates from a woman under 30 in good health and CMV-seropositive. CDR3 nucleotide sequence: TGTGCCAGCAGTTTAGAAGTCGGAGGGAGGACAGATACGCAGTATTTT. Translation gives CASSLEVGGRTDTQYF.